A selection of T cell receptor beta chains follows, all from one sample in a study of T-cell reconstitution after alpha-beta-depleted transplantation in children. Via MiXCR, TCRdb re-called the PCR reads, giving one row per CDR3 protein. The repertoire holds roughly 570,000 distinct CDR3 sequences, with over 20% as singletons. Sample: PBMCs, taken before TCRalphabeta/CD19-depleted stem cell transplant. The source of these receptors is a boy younger than two with Wiskott-Aldrich syndrome, due to receive a stem cell transplant. Each CDR3 is given with its conserved first and last residue. Fields, in order: V gene, D gene, clone size, J gene, CDR3 protein, CDR3 DNA. The D gene is left open where the match is weak. Clone sizes are given selectively: once, few, many, or a class where the clone is expanded.

TRBV27,TRBD1,few,TRBJ1-1,CASSHRQGAMAFF,TGTGCCAGCAGTCATAGACAGGGGGCTATGGCTTTCTTT
TRBV20-1,-,few,TRBJ2-2,CSARGQNTGELFF,TGCAGTGCTAGGGGACAGAACACCGGGGAGCTGTTTTTT
TRBV5-1,-,-,TRBJ1-3,CASTRAPGNIGNTIYF,TGCGCCAGCACAAGAGCTCCAGGGAATATCGGAAACACCATATATTTT
TRBV5-1,TRBD2,few,TRBJ2-5,CASSTLAGGVPETQYF,TGCGCCAGCAGCACACTAGCGGGAGGAGTTCCAGAGACCCAGTACTTC
TRBV5-1,TRBD1,-,TRBJ2-5,CASGGQGFQETQYF,TGCGCCAGCGGCGGACAGGGGTTTCAGGAGACCCAGTACTTC
TRBV6-1,-,-,TRBJ2-5,CASSEKFVETQYF,TGTGCCAGCAGTGAAAAGTTTGTGGAGACCCAGTACTTC
TRBV28,TRBD1,-,TRBJ2-3,CASRAGQVGPDTQYF,TGTGCCAGCAGGGCGGGACAGGTCGGACCAGATACGCAGTATTTT
TRBV2,TRBD1,few,TRBJ1-1,CASSARDRGRFAEAFF,TGTGCCAGCAGTGCCCGAGACAGGGGCAGATTCGCTGAAGCTTTCTTT
TRBV20-1,TRBD1,-,TRBJ2-7,CSAVRTGSPYEQYF,TGCAGTGCGGTCAGGACAGGGTCCCCCTACGAGCAGTACTTC
TRBV20-1,-,few,TRBJ2-1,CSARGYSYRRSYNEQFF,TGCAGTGCTAGAGGATACTCCTACCGCCGAAGCTACAATGAGCAGTTCTTC
TRBV10-3,-,few,TRBJ1-1,CAISETGRTEAFF,TGTGCCATCAGTGAGACAGGGAGGACTGAAGCTTTCTTT
TRBV20-1,TRBD1,-,TRBJ1-4,CSASSGGREKLFF,TGCAGTGCTAGTTCAGGGGGGAGGGAAAAACTGTTTTTT
TRBV7-9,TRBD2,few,TRBJ2-3,CASSYVAGRDTQYF,TGTGCCAGCAGCTACGTAGCGGGGAGAGATACGCAGTATTTT
TRBV12-3/TRBV12-4,-,few,TRBJ1-4,CASSLAPAFAKLFF,TGTGCCAGCAGTTTGGCCCCGGCTTTTGCAAAACTGTTTTTT
TRBV12-3/TRBV12-4,-,-,TRBJ1-5,CASSFRQVNQPQHF,TGTGCCAGCAGTTTTCGGCAGGTCAATCAGCCCCAGCATTTT
TRBV5-1,-,-,TRBJ2-5,CASSLYGRPETQYF,TGCGCCAGCAGCTTGTATGGCAGGCCGGAGACCCAGTACTTC